This T cell receptor beta chain comes out of a study of blood T cells in healthy people across ages. Whole-study results and caveats: Calculation of diversity from one million T cells yielded estimates considered to be underestimates. More naive CD4+ cells and higher diversity marked long-lived donors relative to aged donors.

The authors ran a second PCR of 7 to 11 cycles using a sample-barcoded 5' primer and a J-beta primer mix. TCRdb passed the 5' RACE reads through MiXCR, listing each CDR3 protein once. The table has around 800,000 distinct CDR3 sequences, 53% seen once. Trimming removed 1 base at V and 5 bases at J, with 11 bases between. The CDR3 totals 13 residues. Germline loops: CDR1 DFQATT, CDR2 SNEGSKA (reference sequence). Of note for this clonotype: Its antigen is currently unknown.

The TCR was taken from a man at least 80 years old in good health. The source material was blood. The V gene is TRBV20-1, the J gene TRBJ2-5; perhaps TRBD2 as D (6 bases). The CDR3 bases are TGCAGTGCTAGAGCGGCGGGGTACGAGACCCAGTACTTC. Translating gives CSARAAGYETQYF.